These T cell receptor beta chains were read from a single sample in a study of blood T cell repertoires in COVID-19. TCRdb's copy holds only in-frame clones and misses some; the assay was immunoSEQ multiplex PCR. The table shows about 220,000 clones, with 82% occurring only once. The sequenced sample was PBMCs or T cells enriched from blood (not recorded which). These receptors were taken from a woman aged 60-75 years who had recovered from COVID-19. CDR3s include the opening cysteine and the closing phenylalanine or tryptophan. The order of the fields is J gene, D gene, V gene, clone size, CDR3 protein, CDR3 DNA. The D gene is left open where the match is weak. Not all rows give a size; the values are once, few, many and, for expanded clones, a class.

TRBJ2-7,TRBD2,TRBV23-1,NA,CASSHPAGTSRKSYEQYF,TGCGCCAGCAGTCATCCCGCCGGGACTAGCAGAAAGTCCTACGAGCAGTACTTC
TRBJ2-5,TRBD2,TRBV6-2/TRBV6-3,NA,CASSLGVAGYQETQYF,TGTGCCAGCAGTCTCGGGGTAGCGGGGTACCAAGAGACCCAGTACTTC
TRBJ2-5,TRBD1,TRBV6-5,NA,CASNRDRAWETQYF,TGTGCCAGCAATCGGGACAGGGCGTGGGAGACCCAGTACTTC
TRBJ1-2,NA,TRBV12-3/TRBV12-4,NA,CASSYRRDGYTF,TGTGCCAGTTCATATCGAAGAGATGGCTACACCTTC
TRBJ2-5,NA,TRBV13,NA,CASTARGLWQETQYF,TGTGCCAGCACCGCTCGGGGGTTGTGGCAAGAGACCCAGTACTTC
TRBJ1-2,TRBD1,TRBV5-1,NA,CASSFTWGQSYGYTF,TGCGCCAGCAGCTTCACCTGGGGACAGTCCTATGGCTACACCTTC
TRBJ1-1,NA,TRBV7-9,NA,CASSLLGGINTEAFF,TGTGCCAGCAGCTTATTAGGGGGAATAAACACTGAAGCTTTCTTT
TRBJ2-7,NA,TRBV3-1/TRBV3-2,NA,CASSQTSYEQYF,TGTGCCAGCAGCCAAACTAGCTACGAGCAGTACTTC
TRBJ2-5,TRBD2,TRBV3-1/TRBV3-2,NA,CASSHQTSGRPYRSWTQYF,TGTGCCAGCAGCCATCAGACTAGCGGGAGGCCCTATCGAAGCTGGACCCAGTACTTC
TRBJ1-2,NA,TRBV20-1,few,CSAIQNYGYTF,TGCAGTGCTATCCAGAACTATGGCTACACCTTC
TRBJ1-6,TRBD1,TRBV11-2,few,CASSLNRGNNSPLHF,TGTGCCAGCAGCTTAAACAGGGGGAACAATTCACCCCTCCACTTT
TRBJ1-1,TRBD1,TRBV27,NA,CASTSLGRGRSNTEAFF,TGTGCCAGCACCTCCCTCGGGAGGGGGCGGTCGAACACTGAAGCTTTCTTT
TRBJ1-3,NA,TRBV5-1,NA,CASSLNSAGVHSGNTIYF,TGCGCCAGCAGCTTGAATTCGGCAGGGGTCCACTCTGGAAACACCATATATTTT
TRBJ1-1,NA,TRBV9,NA,CASSAVTGEAFF,TGTGCCAGCAGCGCTGTAACGGGGGAAGCTTTCTTT
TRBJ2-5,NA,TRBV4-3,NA,CASSQGAGGRETQYF,TGCGCCAGCAGCCAAGGTGCAGGAGGGAGAGAGACCCAGTACTTC
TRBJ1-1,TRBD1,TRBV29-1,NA,CSGAGTGGLGTEAFF,TGCAGCGGTGCAGGGACAGGGGGATTGGGCACTGAAGCTTTCTTT
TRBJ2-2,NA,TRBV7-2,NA,CASSLLQGGTGELFF,TGTGCCAGCAGCTTATTACAAGGAGGCACCGGGGAGCTGTTTTTT
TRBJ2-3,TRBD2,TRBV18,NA,CASSPGDVGGRTDTQYF,TGTGCCAGCTCACCTGGAGATGTGGGAGGGCGCACAGATACGCAGTATTTT
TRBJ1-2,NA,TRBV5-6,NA,CASSLGAANYGYTF,TGTGCCAGCAGCTTGGGTGCGGCTAACTATGGCTACACCTTC
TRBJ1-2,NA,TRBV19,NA,CASSIGPSGGYTF,TGTGCCAGTAGTATAGGCCCAAGCGGGGGCTACACCTTC
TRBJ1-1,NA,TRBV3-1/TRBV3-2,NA,CASSLGTGGTEAFF,TGTGCCAGCAGCCTAGGGACGGGGGGCACTGAAGCTTTCTTT
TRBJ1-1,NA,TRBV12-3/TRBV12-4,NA,CASSSSQNTEAFF,TGTGCCAGCAGTTCTAGCCAGAACACTGAAGCTTTCTTT
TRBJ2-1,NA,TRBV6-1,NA,CASSDLDSNEQFF,TGTGCCAGCAGTGATTTGGACTCCAATGAGCAGTTCTTC
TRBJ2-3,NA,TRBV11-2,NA,CASSYGGGTDGDTQYF,TGTGCCAGCAGCTATGGGGGGGGCACCGATGGAGATACGCAGTATTTT
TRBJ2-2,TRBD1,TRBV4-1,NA,CASSAGQGKATGELFF,TGCGCCAGCAGCGCCGGACAGGGGAAGGCGACCGGGGAGCTGTTTTTT
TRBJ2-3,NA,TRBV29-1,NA,CSVGGGWEDTQYF,TGCAGCGTTGGCGGGGGCTGGGAAGATACGCAGTATTTT
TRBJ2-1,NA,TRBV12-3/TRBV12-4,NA,CASSFISNEQFF,TGTGCCAGCAGTTTTATATCCAATGAGCAGTTCTTC
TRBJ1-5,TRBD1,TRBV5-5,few,CASSPRTGDYSNQPQHF,TGTGCCAGCAGTCCACGGACAGGGGATTATAGCAATCAGCCCCAGCATTTT
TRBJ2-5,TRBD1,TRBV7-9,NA,CASNLARQGRETQYF,TGTGCCAGCAACTTAGCCCGACAGGGCCGGGAGACCCAGTACTTC
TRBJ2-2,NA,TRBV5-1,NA,CGSREFVGTGELFF,TGCGGATCGCGGGAATTCGTAGGGACCGGGGAGCTGTTTTTT
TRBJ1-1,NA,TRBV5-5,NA,CASSLVRGSTEAFF,TGTGCCAGCAGCTTGGTTAGGGGGAGCACTGAAGCTTTCTTT
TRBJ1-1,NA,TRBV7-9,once,CASSLVPADTEAFF,TGTGCCAGCAGCTTAGTCCCCGCGGACACTGAAGCTTTCTTT
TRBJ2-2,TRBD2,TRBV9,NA,CASSVAAGGTGELFF,TGTGCCAGCAGCGTAGCAGCGGGAGGTACCGGGGAGCTGTTTTTT
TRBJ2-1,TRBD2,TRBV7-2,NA,CASSLLTSGRRNEQFF,TGTGCCAGCAGCTTACTGACTAGCGGGAGAAGAAATGAGCAGTTCTTC
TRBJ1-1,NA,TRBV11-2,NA,CASSSERGGYTEAFF,TGTGCCAGCAGCTCCGAAAGGGGGGGTTACACTGAAGCTTTCTTT
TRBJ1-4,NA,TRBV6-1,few,CASSDPRTGEKLFF,TGTGCCAGCAGTGATCCCAGGACGGGGGAAAAACTGTTTTTT
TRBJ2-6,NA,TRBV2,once,CASSELRSGANVLTF,TGTGCCAGCAGTGAACTGCGCTCTGGGGCCAACGTCCTGACTTTC
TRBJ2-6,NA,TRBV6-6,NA,CASSYSGGGSNVLTF,TGTGCCAGCAGTTACTCAGGAGGAGGGAGCAACGTCCTGACTTTC
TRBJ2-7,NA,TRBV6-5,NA,CASLLEGRAYEQYF,TGTGCCAGCCTCTTAGAGGGAAGGGCCTACGAGCAGTACTTC
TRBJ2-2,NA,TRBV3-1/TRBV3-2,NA,CASSQGDFPNTGELFF,TGTGCCAGCAGCCAAGGTGACTTCCCGAACACCGGGGAGCTGTTTTTT
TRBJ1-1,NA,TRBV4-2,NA,CASSQDFGQRSTEAFF,TGTGCCAGCAGCCAAGATTTCGGACAGCGATCCACTGAAGCTTTCTTT
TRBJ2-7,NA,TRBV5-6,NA,CASSLVQGTPYEQYF,TGTGCCAGCAGCTTGGTGCAGGGAACTCCCTACGAGCAGTACTTC
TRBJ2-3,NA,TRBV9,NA,CASSETGKSTDTQYF,TGTGCCAGCAGCGAAACAGGGAAGAGCACAGATACGCAGTATTTT
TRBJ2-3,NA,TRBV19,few,CASNNRYAGGTDTQYF,TGTGCCAGTAATAATAGGTACGCAGGGGGCACAGATACGCAGTATTTT
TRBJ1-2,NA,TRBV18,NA,CASSPYTADMGGYTF,TGTGCCAGCTCACCATATACGGCGGACATGGGGGGCTACACCTTC
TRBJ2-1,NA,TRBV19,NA,CASSIGLVYEQFF,TGTGCCAGTAGTATAGGGCTGGTCTATGAGCAGTTCTTC
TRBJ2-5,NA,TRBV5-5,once,CASSLVLPKRETQYF,TGTGCCAGCAGCTTGGTTCTGCCAAAGCGGGAGACCCAGTACTTC
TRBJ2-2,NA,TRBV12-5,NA,CASGLSVTAIGELFF,TGTGCTAGTGGTTTGAGTGTGACAGCAATCGGGGAGCTGTTTTTT
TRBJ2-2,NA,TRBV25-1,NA,CASSEYGGSGELFF,TGTGCCAGCAGTGAATATGGAGGGTCCGGGGAGCTGTTTTTT
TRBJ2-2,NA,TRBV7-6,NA,CASSPLAAMSTGELFF,TGTGCCAGCAGCCCCCTTGCGGCTATGAGCACCGGGGAGCTGTTTTTT
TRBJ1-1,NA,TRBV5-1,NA,CASSMDGGQNTEAFF,TGCGCCAGCAGCATGGATGGGGGCCAGAACACTGAAGCTTTCTTT
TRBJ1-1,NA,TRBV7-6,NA,CASSLLEGGRTEAFF,TGTGCCAGCAGCTTACTAGAAGGGGGAAGGACTGAAGCTTTCTTT
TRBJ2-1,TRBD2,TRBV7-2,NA,CASSLGTSGGAGNNEQFF,TGTGCCAGCAGCTTGGGGACTAGCGGGGGGGCCGGGAACAATGAGCAGTTCTTC
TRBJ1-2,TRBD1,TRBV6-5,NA,CASSLDRENYGYTF,TGTGCCAGCAGCTTGGACAGGGAGAACTATGGCTACACCTTC